A selection of T cell receptor beta chains follows, all from one sample in a study of T-cell memory formation after mild COVID-19. MiXCR, applied by TCRdb to the 5' RACE reads, yields one record per CDR3 protein. The data contain roughly 580,000 distinct CDR3 sequences, around 17% of them seen just once; the ten biggest clones take up approximately 12%. Sample: PBMCs or a T cell subset sorted from them (not recorded which). These receptors all stem from an adult woman who had mild COVID-19 (a few samples of this study predate the infection). Cell type and time point are not known. Both conserved end residues are part of each CDR3. A D gene is named only where the DNA matches it firmly. For some rows the clone size is stated as once, few or many, or as a class when expanded; others skip it.

>TRBJ2-7|TRBV5-1|many|TRBD2
CASSSGLAGEEQYF
TGCGCCAGCAGCTCCGGACTAGCGGGAGAAGAGCAGTACTTC
>TRBJ2-7|TRBV12-3/TRBV12-4|many|NA
CASSVSGFYEQYF
TGTGCCAGCAGTGTCTCAGGTTTCTACGAGCAGTACTTC
>TRBJ2-2|TRBV29-1|many|NA
CSVGGVPGHDNTGELFF
TGCAGCGTTGGCGGGGTGCCGGGACACGATAACACCGGGGAGCTGTTTTTT
>TRBJ2-7|TRBV19|NA|NA
CASSIRQGIYEQYF
TGTGCCAGTAGTATTCGGCAGGGGATCTACGAGCAGTACTTC
>TRBJ2-5|TRBV23-1|NA|NA
CAIGRLQETQYF
TGCGCCATTGGACGGCTGCAAGAGACCCAGTACTTC
>TRBJ2-1|TRBV4-3|NA|NA
CASSQGTGGDEQFF
TGCGCCAGCAGCCAAGGAACAGGCGGGGATGAGCAGTTCTTC
>TRBJ1-3|TRBV7-9|NA|NA
CASLDLDGNTIYF
TGTGCCAGCTTGGATCTCGACGGAAACACCATATATTTT
>TRBJ1-1|TRBV7-9|NA|TRBD1
CASSFGQGRNAFF
TGTGCCAGCAGCTTCGGACAGGGGCGTAATGCTTTCTTT
>TRBJ1-1|TRBV29-1|NA|NA
CSVVFPGWNTEAFF
TGCAGCGTTGTTTTCCCGGGATGGAACACTGAAGCTTTCTTT
>TRBJ2-2|TRBV7-9|many|NA
CASRLTGELFF
TGTGCCAGCAGATTGACCGGGGAGCTGTTTTTT
>TRBJ2-7|TRBV7-9|NA|NA
CASSLALSNYEQYF
TGTGCCAGCAGCTTAGCATTATCTAACTACGAGCAGTACTTC
>TRBJ1-5|TRBV7-2|few|NA
CASKPQGSGNQPQHF
TGTGCCAGCAAACCGCAGGGTTCGGGCAATCAGCCCCAGCATTTT
>TRBJ1-2|TRBV27|few|NA
CASTPDRGHGYTF
TGTGCCAGCACCCCCGACCGGGGCCATGGCTACACCTTC
>TRBJ2-5|TRBV7-6|NA|NA
CASSLASPGSQYF
TGTGCCAGCAGCTTAGCGTCCCCGGGGTCCCAGTACTTC
>TRBJ2-7|TRBV6-2/TRBV6-3|few|NA
CASSYSTLHPKAFYEQYF
TGTGCCAGCAGTTACTCGACCCTACACCCCAAGGCGTTCTACGAGCAGTACTTC
>TRBJ2-7|TRBV12-3/TRBV12-4|many|NA
CASRGTLSYEQYF
TGTGCCAGCAGGGGTACACTCTCCTACGAGCAGTACTTC